A single sample is the source of the 12 T cell receptor beta chains below, sequenced in a study of T cell responses to AZD1222 COVID-19 vaccine. Measured with immunoSEQ multiplex PCR; TCRdb has only the in-frame clones, and not every one. Of 160,000 or so clones listed, roughly nine tenths are singletons. Sample: peripheral blood, taken on day 0 of AZD1222 vaccination. Receptors originate from an adult in good health.

This chain uses TRBV5-1 with TRBJ1-1; D possibly corresponds to TRBD1 (5 bases). Trimming left V 4 bases short and J 3 bases short, with 13 bases between. The CDR3 covers 14 residues. Per germline, CDR1 SGHRS and CDR2 YFSETQ. In DNA, the CDR3 is TGCGCCAGCAGCCCTGGACTGGGGGACACTGAAGCTTTCTTT. It is translated as CASSPGLGDTEAFF. Variable domain in full (rest from reference TRBV5-1 and TRBJ1-1): KAGVTQTPRYLIKTRGQQVTLSCSPISGHRSVSWYQQTPGQGLQFLFEYFSETQRNKGNFPGRFSGRQFSNSRSEMNVSTLELGDSALYLCASSPGLGDTEAFFGQGTRLTVV.

CDR3 in DNA: TGCGCCAGCAGTGAACGGCGGCCCGGGGAGCTGTTTTTT. The encoded protein is CASSERRPGELFF. The chain links TRBV10-1 to TRBJ2-2; D uncertain. The germline CDR1 and CDR2 sequences are WNHNN and SYGVQD (reference sequence). V was pared by 3 bases and J by 6 bases, with 8 bases between. The CDR3 sequence is 13 residues long.

CDR3: CALGLAPAKPTDEQFF. DNA for the CDR3: TGTGCCTTGGGACTAGCGCCAGCTAAACCAACGGATGAGCAGTTCTTC. The chain is built from TRBV30 and TRBJ2-1; 10 bases are a match to TRBD2. CDR3 length equals 16 residues. The V gene's germline CDR1 is GTSNPN and CDR2 SVGIG (reference sequence). V lost 7 bases, J lost 8 bases, and 17 bases stayed unmatched.

This clone was seen only a few times. V is TRBV28 and J is TRBJ1-1, with TRBD1 matching over 10 bases. Looked up from germline, CDR1 is MDHEN and CDR2 is SYDVKM. V dropped 11 bases and J dropped 4; count of bases not matched to a gene: 10. The CDR3 consists of 14 residues. CDR3 sequence: CAVRGQGLGTEAFF. Here the CDR3 DNA reads TGTGCCGTACGGGGACAGGGGTTGGGCACTGAAGCTTTCTTT.

V usage is TRBV6-6 and J usage is TRBJ2-2, with TRBD1 matching over 7 bases. Germline V gene lookup returns CDR1 MNHNY and CDR2 SVGAGI (reference sequence). The CDR3 is made up of 16 amino acids. V trimming: 5 bases; J trimming: 0 bases; junction bases outside the gene matches: 6. The chain's CDR3 is CASSRQGGANTGELFF. CDR3 in DNA: TGTGCCAGCAGTCGACAGGGCGGTGCGAACACCGGGGAGCTGTTTTTT.

This chain joins TRBV7-2 and TRBJ2-1; 8 bases are a match to TRBD2. This CDR3 has 17 amino acids. The germline CDR1 and CDR2 sequences are SGHTA and FQGNSA. V dropped 6 bases and J dropped 12; count of bases not matched to a gene: 22. CDR3 DNA sequence: TGTGCCAGCAGTTCCCACGCCGGGACTAGTACTCCTCGAGGGCAGTTCTTC. It yields the protein CASSSHAGTSTPRGQFF.

The chain has TRBV7-9 and TRBJ2-6; D unclear. Trimming cost V 0 bases and J 0 bases, with 6 bases left between them. The CDR3 is 16 residues long. CDR1 is SEHNR and CDR2 is FQNEAQ in the germline V gene (reference sequence). The DNA of the CDR3 is TGTGCCAGCAGCTTAGCGATAAGCTCTGGGGCCAACGTCCTGACTTTC. Encoded protein: CASSLAISSGANVLTF.

This clone was picked up a small number of times. V gene TRBV4-1 combines with J gene TRBJ2-1; 7 bases map to TRBD2. Trimming removed 1 base from V and 1 base from J; junction bases left unmatched: 1. The CDR3 loop spans 15 amino acids. Per the germline V gene, CDR1 is MGHRA and CDR2 is YSYEKL. This CDR3 reads CASSQAGLSYNEQFF. DNA of the CDR3: TGCGCCAGCAGCCAAGCGGGACTATCCTACAATGAGCAGTTCTTC.

V gene TRBV3-1 (or the pseudogene TRBV3-2) combines with J gene TRBJ2-7, with TRBD1 matching over 9 bases. The junction had 9 bases not matched to a gene; V was cut back by 7 bases and J by 5 bases. Looked up from germline, CDR1 is LGHDT and CDR2 is YNNKEL (reference sequence). The CDR3 loop spans 14 amino acids. CDR3 region: CASTQRDREHEQYF. CDR3 coding DNA: TGTGCCAGCACCCAGCGGGACAGGGAACACGAGCAGTACTTC.

This sequence joins TRBV2 and TRBJ2-7; 9 bases match TRBD2. The CDR3 contains 13 residues. Germline-derived CDR1 and CDR2 are SNHLY and FYNNEI. Unmatched junction bases numbered 8, after V lost 7 bases and J lost 7 bases. The CDR3, as DNA: TGTGCCAGCAACTTAGCGGGAGCGGGTGAGCAGTACTTC. Translated, it gives CASNLAGAGEQYF. The full variable domain, in which reference TRBV2 and TRBJ2-7 provide the parts outside the CDR3, is EPEVTQTPSHQVTQMGQEVILRCVPISNHLYFYWYRQILGQKVEFLVSFYNNEISEKSEIFDDQFSVERPDGSNFTLKIRSTKLEDSAMYFCASNLAGAGEQYFGPGTRLTVT.

The chain combines TRBV5-1 with TRBJ1-3; tentative D call: TRBD1 (5 bases). The CDR3 extends over 13 amino acids. Per germline, CDR1 SGHRS and CDR2 YFSETQ. V gave up 2 bases and J gave up 3 bases, with 6 bases separating them. CDR3 DNA sequence: TGCGCCAGCAGCTTCGACAGTGGAAACACCATATATTTT. Translated, it gives CASSFDSGNTIYF.

The chain carries TRBV28 and TRBJ2-2, with TRBD1 matching over 9 bases. Trimming cost V 1 base and J 5 bases; bases outside gene matches: 8. The germline gives CDR1 MDHEN, CDR2 SYDVKM. The CDR3 consists of 17 residues. CDR3 sequence: CASSLLVRTGVTGELFF. CDR3 nucleotides: TGTGCCAGCAGTTTATTAGTCCGGACAGGGGTTACCGGGGAGCTGTTTTTT.